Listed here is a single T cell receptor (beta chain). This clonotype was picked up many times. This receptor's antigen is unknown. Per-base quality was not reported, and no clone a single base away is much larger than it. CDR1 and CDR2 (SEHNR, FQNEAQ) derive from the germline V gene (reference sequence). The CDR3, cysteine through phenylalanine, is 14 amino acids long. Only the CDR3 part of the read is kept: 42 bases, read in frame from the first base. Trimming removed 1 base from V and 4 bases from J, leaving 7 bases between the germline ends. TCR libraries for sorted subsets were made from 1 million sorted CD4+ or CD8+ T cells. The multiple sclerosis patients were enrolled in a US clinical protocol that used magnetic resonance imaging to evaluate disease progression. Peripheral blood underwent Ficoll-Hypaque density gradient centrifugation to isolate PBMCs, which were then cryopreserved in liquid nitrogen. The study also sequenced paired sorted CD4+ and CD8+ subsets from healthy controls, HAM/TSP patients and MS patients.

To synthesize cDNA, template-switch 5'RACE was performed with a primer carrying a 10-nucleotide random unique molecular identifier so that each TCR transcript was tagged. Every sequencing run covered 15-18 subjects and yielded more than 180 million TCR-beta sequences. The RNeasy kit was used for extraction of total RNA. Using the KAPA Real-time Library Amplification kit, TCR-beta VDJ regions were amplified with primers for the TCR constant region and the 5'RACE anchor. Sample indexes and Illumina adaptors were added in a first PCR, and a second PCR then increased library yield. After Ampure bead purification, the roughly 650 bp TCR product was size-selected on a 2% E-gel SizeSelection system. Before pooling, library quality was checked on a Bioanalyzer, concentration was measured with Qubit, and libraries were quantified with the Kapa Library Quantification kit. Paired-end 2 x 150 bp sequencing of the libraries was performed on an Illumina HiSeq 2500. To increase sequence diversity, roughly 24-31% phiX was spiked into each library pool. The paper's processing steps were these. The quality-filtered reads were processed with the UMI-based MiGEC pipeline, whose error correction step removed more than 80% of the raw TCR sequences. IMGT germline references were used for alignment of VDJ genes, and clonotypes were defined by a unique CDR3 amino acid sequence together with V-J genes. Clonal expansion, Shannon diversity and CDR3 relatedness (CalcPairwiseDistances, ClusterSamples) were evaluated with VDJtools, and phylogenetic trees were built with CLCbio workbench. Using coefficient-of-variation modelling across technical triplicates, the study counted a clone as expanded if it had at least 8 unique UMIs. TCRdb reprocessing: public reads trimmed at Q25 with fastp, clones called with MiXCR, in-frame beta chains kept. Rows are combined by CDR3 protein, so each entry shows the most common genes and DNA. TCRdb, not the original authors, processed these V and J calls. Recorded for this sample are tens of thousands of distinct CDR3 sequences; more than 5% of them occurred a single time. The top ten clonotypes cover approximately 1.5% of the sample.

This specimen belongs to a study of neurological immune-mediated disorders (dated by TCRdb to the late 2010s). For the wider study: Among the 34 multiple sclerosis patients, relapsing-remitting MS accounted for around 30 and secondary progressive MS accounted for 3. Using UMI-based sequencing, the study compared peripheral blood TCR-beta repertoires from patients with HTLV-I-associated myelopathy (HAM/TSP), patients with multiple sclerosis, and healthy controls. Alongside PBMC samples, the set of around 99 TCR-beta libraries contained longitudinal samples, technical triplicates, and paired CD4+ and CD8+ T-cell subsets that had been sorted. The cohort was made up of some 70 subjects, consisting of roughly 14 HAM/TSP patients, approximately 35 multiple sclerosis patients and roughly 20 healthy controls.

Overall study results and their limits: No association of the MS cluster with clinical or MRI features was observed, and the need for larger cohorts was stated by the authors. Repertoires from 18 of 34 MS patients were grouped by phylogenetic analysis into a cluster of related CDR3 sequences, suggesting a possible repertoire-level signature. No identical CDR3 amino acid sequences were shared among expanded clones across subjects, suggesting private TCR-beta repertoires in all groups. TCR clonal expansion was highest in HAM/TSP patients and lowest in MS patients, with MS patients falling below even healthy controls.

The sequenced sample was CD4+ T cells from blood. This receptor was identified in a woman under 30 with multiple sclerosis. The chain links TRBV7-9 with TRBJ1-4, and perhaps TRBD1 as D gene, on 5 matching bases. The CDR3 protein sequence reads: CASSLGQLNEKLFF. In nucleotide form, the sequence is TGTGCCAGCAGCTTAGGACAGCTTAATGAAAAACTGTTTTTT.